The 2 T cell receptor beta chains below come from one sample, sequenced in a study of CD8+CD57+ T cells in acquired aplastic anemia. Both TCR beta VDJ combination and CDR3 sequence profiling were carried out. Genomic DNA was the template for this profiling. TCRdb redid the calling of the reads with MiXCR, one entry per CDR3 protein. The data hold some 120,000 distinct CDR3 sequences, with 45% to 60% observed a single time. It was patients with CD8+CD57+ cell expansion by flow cytometry who were chosen for sequencing. The sample consisted of sorted CD4+, CD8+, or CD8+CD57+ T cells (not recorded which) from PBMCs. The receptors stem from a human donor with aplastic anemia.

V and J are TRBV10-2 and TRBJ2-7; D remains ambiguous. Looked up from germline, CDR1 is WSHSY and CDR2 is SAAADI. Trimming cost V 2 bases and J 3 bases, with 17 bases left between them. This CDR3 has 16 residues. This chain's CDR3 is CASSERVVSPRYEQYF. The CDR3 bases are TGCGCCAGCAGTGAGAGAGTTGTTTCCCCCCGCTACGAGCAGTACTTC.

The chain links TRBV19 to TRBJ2-1; D might be TRBD1 (6 bases). V was trimmed by 7 bases and J by 3 bases, leaving 13 bases between them. Germline assignment: CDR1 LNHDA and CDR2 SQIVND (reference sequence). This CDR3 contains 14 residues. The CDR3, as DNA: TGTGCCAGTACCGTCGGGACACGCTACAATGAGCAGTTCTTC. Translating it yields CASTVGTRYNEQFF.